The sequence of this TCR beta chain was determined in a study of blood T cells in healthy people across ages. Samples each yielded at least 5 micrograms of total RNA. Combining a sample-barcoded 5' primer with a J-beta primer mix, a second PCR ran for 7 to 11 cycles. A tag from a template-switch adaptor with 12 random nucleotides marked each cDNA molecule. TCRdb reprocessed the 5' RACE reads via MiXCR and lists one record per CDR3 protein. The sample yields over 750,000 distinct CDR3 sequences, 25% seen once. There are 15 residues in the CDR3. Germline trimming cut 6 bases from V and 1 base from J; bases unmatched to any gene: 6. The data were also submitted as part of a second study, on T cells of mothers and their children.

The rearrangement links TRBV12-3 or TRBV12-4 to TRBJ2-5; 9 bases fit TRBD2. The sample taken for sequencing was blood. This sequence was found in a boy aged 5-17 years in good health. CDR3: CASSPSGAGQETQYF. CDR3 nucleotides: TGTGCCAGCAGCCCTAGCGGGGCTGGCCAAGAGACCCAGTACTTC.